The 18 T cell receptor beta chains presented below share a single source sample, sequenced in a study of blood T cell repertoires in COVID-19. Data came from immunoSEQ multiplex PCR; TCRdb stores just in-frame clones and leaves some out. The sample lists some 290,000 clones, roughly 89% occurring once. The sequenced sample was peripheral blood. The receptors here all came from a woman in her twenties or thirties with COVID-19, enrolled during active disease.

The chain uses TRBV7-9 and TRBJ2-5; maybe TRBD1 (6 bases). Trimming shortened V by 1 base and J by 7 bases, and 13 bases separated the two germline ends. CDR3 length equals 14 residues. The germline V gene encodes CDR1 SEHNR and CDR2 FQNEAQ (reference sequence). In DNA, the CDR3 is TGTGCCAGCAGCTTAGGGGACACTGGGGGGACCCAGTACTTC. Translated: CASSLGDTGGTQYF.

This chain connects TRBV5-4 to TRBJ2-7, with TRBD2 matching over 11 bases. This CDR3 is 14 amino acids long. CDR1 and CDR2 (germline): SGHNT, YYREEE (reference sequence). Losses at the gene ends were 5 bases for V and 1 base for J; bases not matched to a gene: 2. The CDR3 loop is CASRSSGGSYEQYF. The CDR3 DNA sequence: TGTGCCAGCAGGTCTAGCGGGGGGTCCTACGAGCAGTACTTC.

This clone was found once. The chain couples TRBV5-4 to TRBJ2-7, with TRBD1 matching over 9 bases. The CDR3 length is 16 residues. Trimming removed 3 bases from V and 6 bases from J; junction bases left unmatched: 13. Germline values: CDR1 SGHNT, CDR2 YYREEE (reference sequence). This CDR3 is CASSSPGQGRLSEQYF. The CDR3 region has the DNA TGTGCCAGCAGCTCGCCTGGACAGGGGCGACTCTCCGAGCAGTACTTC. Looking up the rest from reference TRBV5-4 and TRBJ2-7 gives the full variable domain: ETGVTQSPTHLIKTRGQQVTLRCSSQSGHNTVSWYQQALGQGPQFIFQYYREEENGRGNFPPRFSGLQFPNYSSELNVNALELDDSALYLCASSSPGQGRLSEQYFGPGTRLTVT.

V and J are TRBV2 and TRBJ1-2, with 9 bases lining up with TRBD1. The CDR3 is 15 residues long. CDR1 SNHLY and CDR2 FYNNEI come from the germline V gene. The V and J ends lost 6 bases and 6 bases, in that order; junction bases with no gene match: 11. The CDR3 region is CASSPGTGIVDGYTF. Here the CDR3 DNA reads TGTGCCAGCAGCCCCGGGACAGGGATCGTCGATGGCTACACCTTC.

The genes are TRBV29-1 and TRBJ1-3, with D unclear. Germline V gene lookup returns CDR1 SQVTM and CDR2 ANQGSEA. This CDR3 is built from 13 residues. Trimming removed 4 bases from V and 7 bases from J, with 14 bases in between. The CDR3 protein is CSVAGSVGNTIYF. The CDR3 coding sequence is TGCAGCGTTGCCGGCAGCGTGGGTAACACCATATATTTT.

V is TRBV11-1 and J is TRBJ2-7, with a tentative D call TRBD2 (5 bases). Trimming removed 3 bases at V and 2 bases at J, with 5 bases between. Germline V gives CDR1 SGHAT, CDR2 FQDESV (reference sequence). The CDR3 runs 12 residues. The CDR3 DNA reads TGTGCCAGCAGCTTCGGGACCTACGAGCAGTACTTC. This codes for CASSFGTYEQYF.

This chain joins TRBV27 and TRBJ2-7; no reliable D call. Trimming stripped 2 bases from V and 3 bases from J, with 8 bases between. The germline V gene has CDR1 MNHEY and CDR2 SMNVEV (reference sequence). The CDR3 is made up of 13 amino acids. CDR3 bases: TGTGCCAGCAGTTTAAGCCTTCACTACGAGCAGTACTTC. This codes for CASSLSLHYEQYF.

Note on this clone: The junction shows a germline mismatch at one end, possibly a read error. The chain is built from TRBV30 and TRBJ2-1; TRBD1 agrees at 7 bases. CDR1 is GTSNPN, CDR2 SVGIG, per germline (reference sequence). The CDR3 length is 13 residues. The CDR3 region has the DNA TGTGCCTGGAGTGAGGGGGCCTATAATGAGCAGTTCTTC. Encoded protein: CAWSEGAYNEQFF.

This rearrangement joins TRBV7-6 to TRBJ1-2; the D gene is possibly TRBD1 (5 bases). CDR1 and CDR2 (germline): SGHVS, FNYEAQ. Trimming pared 5 bases from V and 3 bases from J, leaving 22 bases between. The CDR3 has 17 amino acids. The CDR3: CASSHTGRQGKDYGYTF. For the CDR3, the DNA is TGTGCCAGCAGCCATACTGGAAGGCAGGGTAAGGACTATGGCTACACCTTC.

V is TRBV7-2 and J is TRBJ2-2; maybe TRBD2 (5 bases). There are 13 residues in the CDR3. Per the germline V gene, CDR1 is SGHTA and CDR2 is FQGNSA. The V end lost 2 bases, the J end lost 6 bases, and 7 bases lay between the germline ends. This CDR3 is CASSLWTPGELFF. Here the CDR3 DNA reads TGTGCCAGCAGCTTATGGACTCCCGGGGAGCTGTTTTTT.

The V call is TRBV23-1, the J call TRBJ1-4; D is perhaps TRBD1 (5 bases). TRBV23-1 qualifies as an ORF whose function is uncertain. CDR3 length equals 20 residues. V was trimmed by 2 bases and J by 4 bases, leaving 26 bases between them. The CDR3 DNA reads as TGCGCCAGCAGTCAAGTTCCGGGACTTAATGCAATTCGTCGTAATGAAAAACTGTTTTTT. This translates into CASSQVPGLNAIRRNEKLFF.

The J gene is TRBJ1-1, the V gene TRBV6-5; D is possibly TRBD1 (5 bases). Germline CDR1 MNHEY, CDR2 SVGAGI. The CDR3 is made up of 13 amino acids. Trimming pared 3 bases from V and 5 bases from J, leaving 10 bases between. This CDR3 is CASSYGAPTEAFF. The CDR3 DNA reads as TGTGCCAGCAGTTATGGGGCCCCGACTGAAGCTTTCTTT.

This chain uses TRBV19 with TRBJ2-7; 7 bases map to TRBD1. The CDR3 has 13 residues. Trimming took 6 bases from V and 5 from J; bases not matched to a gene: 7. Germline CDR1 and CDR2: LNHDA and SQIVND (reference sequence). The CDR3 coding sequence is TGTGCCAGTAGCGATCAGGGGGACCACGAGCAGTACTTC. This encodes CASSDQGDHEQYF.

This sequence joins TRBV27 and TRBJ2-2; 9 positions agree with TRBD2. V lost 8 bases to trimming and J lost 4 bases; unmatched junction nucleotides: 8. The CDR3 runs 15 residues. Germline CDR1 and CDR2: MNHEY and SMNVEV (reference sequence). The CDR3, as DNA: TGTGCCAGCCAGCGCGGGGGGGAGGGCACCGGGGAGCTGTTTTTT. Amino acid sequence: CASQRGGEGTGELFF.

The chain combines TRBV11-2 with TRBJ1-1, with D hard to call. The germline V gene has CDR1 SGHAT and CDR2 FQNNGV. The CDR3 runs to 14 residues. Trimming took off 6 bases at V and 5 bases at J, with 16 bases between the two ends. The CDR3 DNA reads TGTGCCAGCAGGTCTTCGGACCGGGGTACTGAAGCTTTCTTT. Protein product: CASRSSDRGTEAFF.

This clone occurred once. The chain is built from TRBV15 and TRBJ2-7; D unresolved. The germline V gene has CDR1 LNHNV and CDR2 YYDKDF (reference sequence). The CDR3 loop spans 15 amino acids. V lost 0 bases to trimming and J lost 3 bases, with 12 bases between them. CDR3 DNA sequence: TGTGCCACCAGCAGAGATCGACTGCCAGACTACGAGCAGTACTTC. Its protein product is CATSRDRLPDYEQYF.

The chain joins TRBV7-9 to TRBJ1-2, with TRBD1 matching over 7 bases. The CDR3 sequence is 17 residues long. The V and J ends lost 0 bases and 0 bases, in that order; junction bases with no gene match: 7. CDR1 and CDR2 from the germline V gene are SEHNR and FQNEAQ (reference sequence). The CDR3 DNA follows: TGTGCCAGCAGCTTAGCGATCCGGGGGACAGCTAACTATGGCTACACCTTC. It encodes CASSLAIRGTANYGYTF.

This chain links TRBV7-2 with TRBJ2-7; 7 bases map to TRBD1. The CDR3 is 15 residues long. With V trimmed by 3 bases and J by 2 bases, 7 bases remained unmatched. Germline V gene data show CDR1 as SGHTA and CDR2 as FQGNSA. The CDR3 sequence is CASSLSQGPTYEQYF. In nucleotides, the CDR3 is TGTGCCAGCAGCTTGTCACAGGGGCCGACCTACGAGCAGTACTTC.